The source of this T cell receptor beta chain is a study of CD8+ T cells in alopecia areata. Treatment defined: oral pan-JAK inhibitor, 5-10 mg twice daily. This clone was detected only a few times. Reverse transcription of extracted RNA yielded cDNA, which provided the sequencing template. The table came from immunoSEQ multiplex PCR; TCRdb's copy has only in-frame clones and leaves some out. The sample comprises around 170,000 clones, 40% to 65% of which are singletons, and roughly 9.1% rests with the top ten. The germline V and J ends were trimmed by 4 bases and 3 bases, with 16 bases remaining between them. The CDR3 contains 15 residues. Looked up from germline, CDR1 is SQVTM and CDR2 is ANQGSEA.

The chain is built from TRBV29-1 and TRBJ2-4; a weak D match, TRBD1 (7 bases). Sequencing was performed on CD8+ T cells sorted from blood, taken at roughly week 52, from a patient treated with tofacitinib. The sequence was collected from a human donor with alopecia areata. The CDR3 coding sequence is TGCAGCGTTGCTCCAGGGGGGTTTGACAAAAACATTCAGTACTTC. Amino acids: CSVAPGGFDKNIQYF.